The sequence of this T cell receptor beta chain was determined in a study of control samples from healthy donors and cancer patients. The assay was immunoSEQ multiplex PCR, and TCRdb's table has in-frame clones only and misses some. Of fewer than 90,000 clones in the sample, about 87% were seen once. This CDR3 has 14 amino acids. Trimming left V 2 bases short and J 6 bases short, with 12 bases between. Germline V gene lookup returns CDR1 SGHDT and CDR2 YYEEEE. The sample comprised PBMCs. This chain connects TRBV5-6 to TRBJ1-5, with D unresolved. This receptor was identified in a woman aged 55-75 years with head and neck cancer. The CDR3, as DNA: TGTGCCAGCAGCTTTCGAAGGGAGGGTCAGCCCCAGCATTTT. Translating it yields CASSFRREGQPQHF.